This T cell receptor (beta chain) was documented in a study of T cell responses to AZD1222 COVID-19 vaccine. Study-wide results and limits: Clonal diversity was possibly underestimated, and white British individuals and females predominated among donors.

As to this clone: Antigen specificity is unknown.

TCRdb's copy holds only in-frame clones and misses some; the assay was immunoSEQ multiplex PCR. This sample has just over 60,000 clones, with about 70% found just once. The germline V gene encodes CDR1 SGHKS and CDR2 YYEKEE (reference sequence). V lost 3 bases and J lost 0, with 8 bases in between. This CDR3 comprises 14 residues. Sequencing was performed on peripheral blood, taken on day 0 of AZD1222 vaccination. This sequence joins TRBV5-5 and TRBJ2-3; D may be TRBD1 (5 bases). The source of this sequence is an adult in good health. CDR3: CASSSQGSTDTQYF. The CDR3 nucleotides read TGTGCCAGCAGCTCGCAGGGCAGCACAGATACGCAGTATTTT.